Sequencing of this T cell receptor (beta chain) was carried out in a study of T cells in localized non-small cell lung cancer (dated by TCRdb to 2020 to 2021). Study-level background: T cell repertoires of 200 to 250 early-stage NSCLC patients were analyzed, with tumors being compared against uninvolved tumor-adjacent lungs. The cohort consisted of roughly 240 treatment-naive NSCLC patients whose localized lung tumors had been resected. NSCLC patients had a mean age of around 70 years, and around 130 were male and about a hundred female.

The CDR3 goes from the cysteine to the phenylalanine over 15 residues. The only DNA kept is the CDR3, 45 bases in frame from the first base. From the germline V gene (reference sequence), CDR1 is MNHEY and CDR2 is SMNVEV. Ends trimmed: V by 0 bases, J by 6 bases; bases unmatched to a gene: 7. Points on this clone: Its antigen has not been determined. Base qualities are not recorded, but no much larger clone differs from it by a single base.

At diagnosis, tumor, uninvolved tumor-adjacent lung and peripheral blood were collected and then preserved as a mix of FFPE and fresh-frozen material. For TCR repertoire profiling, blood samples were analyzed as peripheral blood mononuclear cells. Paper-wide results and their limitations: Since the design was exploratory, TCR variables were selected using unadjusted p-values with no false-discovery rate correction. Uninvolved tumor-adjacent lung showed the highest T cell clonality, higher than tumor, which suggests more focused antigenic responses in the uninvolved tumor-adjacent lung. Because multi-region sequencing of the tumors was not done, intratumor heterogeneity could not be ruled out. A median of around 57 of the top 100 tumor clones turned up in the paired uninvolved adjacent lung, and 25 to 35 of those clones also ranked among the top 100 of that same adjacent lung. Longer overall survival was associated with higher T cell density in blood, whereas shorter survival was associated with higher clonality in adjacent lung.

The immunoSEQ Assay was used to sequence TCR beta CDR3 regions from DNA. Per the original workflow: T cell density was computed as TCR beta template counts normalized to usable DNA estimated by amplifying housekeeping genes. Richness was estimated using the preseqR package, with extrapolation to 400,000 templates for PBMC samples and to 120,000 templates for tissue samples. Clonality was defined as one minus Pielou's evenness. Tissue-enriched TCRs were identified through differential abundance testing performed on productive amino-acid clonotypes, with a minimum total count of 5 and an alpha of 0.1. The Jaccard Index and the Morisita Overlap Index were used to measure repertoire overlap between compartments. GLIPH clustered TCR beta CDR3s with public tetramer-defined viral CDR3s; viral motifs required at least three viral sequences plus V-gene enrichment. The table comes from immuneACCESS by way of TCRdb, which keeps in-frame sequences with V and J called. Part of the clones is missing from these tables; in studies checked, under half for an unresolved V gene and the rest for unknown reasons. D and trimming come from the DNA, and the V and J calls and clone size come from that table. The sample profile shows approximately 76,000 clones; 80% of them were found once. In total, the top ten clones hold approximately 9.7% of the sample.

Sequenced here: peripheral blood, sampled before any cancer treatment. The rearranged segments are TRBV27 and TRBJ2-7; 8 junctional bases match TRBD2. The sequence derives from a female donor aged 60 or older with stage I lung adenocarcinoma. In nucleotide form, the sequence is TGTGCCAGCAGTTTATCGCGGGTCGGGGGGGGCGAGCAGTACTTC. Translation gives CASSLSRVGGGEQYF.